The rows below give T cell receptor beta chains drawn from one sample of a study of cytomegalovirus exposure and HLA in healthy donors. Method: immunoSEQ multiplex PCR; TCRdb's copy keeps in-frame clones and lacks some. The table includes around 150,000 clones, approximately 78% detected once. Sequenced: PBMCs. Source of these receptors: a woman aged 45-59 years in good health and CMV-seropositive. Each CDR3 is given with its conserved first and last residue. D genes are given only for firm matches. Some rows have no size entry. The others give once, few or many, or a class for an expanded clone.

.	TRBD1	TRBV5-1	TRBJ1-3	TGCGCCAGCAGCCGACAGGGGGTAGCTGGAAACACCATATATTTT	CASSRQGVAGNTIYF
.	.	TRBV20-1	TRBJ2-7	TGCAGTGCTCTAACTAGTAAGCAGTACTTC	CSALTSKQYF
few	TRBD1	TRBV19	TRBJ1-5	TGTGCCAGTAGAGACAGGGGGCGCTTACAGCCCCAGCATTTT	CASRDRGRLQPQHF
.	TRBD1	TRBV10-1	TRBJ1-1	TGCGCCAGCAGGGACAGGGGGAACACTGAAGCTTTCTTT	CASRDRGNTEAFF
.	.	TRBV5-1	TRBJ1-1	TGCGCCAGCAGCTTTATTGGCGGGGGCCGCGCCACTGAAGCTTTCTTT	CASSFIGGGRATEAFF
.	TRBD2	TRBV7-9	TRBJ2-2	TGTGCCAGCAGCCCCGGGGGGGCGTCCCCAGAGGCCGGGGAGCTGTTTTTT	CASSPGGASPEAGELFF
few	.	TRBV4-1	TRBJ1-1	TGCGCCAGCAGCCCGAGATGGACAGCACAGAACACTGAAGCTTTCTTT	CASSPRWTAQNTEAFF
.	TRBD1	TRBV28	TRBJ2-7	TGTGCCAGCAGTCCCGGACAGGGCGACGAGCAGTACTTC	CASSPGQGDEQYF
.	.	TRBV7-8	TRBJ1-1	TGTGCCAGCAGCTTCACAGGGAACACTGAAGCTTTCTTT	CASSFTGNTEAFF
.	.	TRBV7-9	TRBJ1-2	TGTGCCAGCAGCTTTGGAGGAAGCCTCTATGGCTACACCTTC	CASSFGGSLYGYTF
.	.	TRBV2	TRBJ2-1	TGTGCCACCTCAGCAGAGCGGATGCAGTTCTTC	CATSAERMQFF
once	.	TRBV4-1	TRBJ2-1	TGCGCCAGCAGCCAAACGTTGGGGCGGCAGCAGTTCTTC	CASSQTLGRQQFF
.	TRBD2	TRBV28	TRBJ2-3	TGTGCCGGCGGGGGGACGTCAAGGGATACGCAGTATTTT	CAGGGTSRDTQYF
.	.	TRBV30	TRBJ1-1	TGTGCCTGGAAGACAACACAGGGAAAGAAGGGCTACACTGAAGCTTTCTTT	CAWKTTQGKKGYTEAFF
.	.	TRBV9	TRBJ2-7	TGTGCCAGCAGCTTTGGGGGGGGGCTCCGGGCCGAGCAGTACTTC	CASSFGGGLRAEQYF
once	TRBD1	TRBV28	TRBJ2-7	TGTGCCAGCACCCCAACAGGGGGCTCCTACGAGCAGTACTTC	CASTPTGGSYEQYF
.	.	TRBV2	TRBJ2-5	TGTGCCAGCAGTGCGCGGACAGCCCAAGAGACCCAGTACTTC	CASSARTAQETQYF
.	.	TRBV19	TRBJ1-5	TGTGCCAGTACAATAGGCAATCAGCCCCAGCATTTT	CASTIGNQPQHF
.	.	TRBV7-9	TRBJ1-1	TGTGCCAGCAGCTTAACTTCATCAAACACTGAAGCTTTCTTT	CASSLTSSNTEAFF
.	.	TRBV27	TRBJ2-1	TGTGCCAGCAGTCTCGACTACTACAATGAGCAGTTCTTC	CASSLDYYNEQFF
.	.	TRBV5-1	TRBJ1-1	TGCGCCAGCAGCCCGGACAGCCTAGATGAAGCTTTCTTT	CASSPDSLDEAFF
few	.	TRBV5-5	TRBJ1-3	TGTGCCAGCAGCAGCAGGGCCGGAAGATCTGGAAACACCATATATTTT	CASSSRAGRSGNTIYF
.	TRBD2	TRBV5-1	TRBJ2-3	TGCGCCAGCAGCTTGGTACCTCTTAGCGGGTATGCAGATACGCAGTATTTT	CASSLVPLSGYADTQYF
.	TRBD1	TRBV2	TRBJ2-2	TGTGCCAGCAGTGATAAACGACAGGGTAACACCGGGGAGCTGTTTTTT	CASSDKRQGNTGELFF
.	.	TRBV7-7	TRBJ2-3	TGTGCTAGCAGCTTAGAGGGGGTACTGGATACGCAGTATTTT	CASSLEGVLDTQYF
.	TRBD2	TRBV27	TRBJ2-1	TGTGCCAGCAGTTTCTTAGCGGGTGGGTACAATGAGCAGTTCTTC	CASSFLAGGYNEQFF
.	.	TRBV14	TRBJ2-7	TGTGCCAGCAGGGACGGAGGAACCTCCTACGAGCAGTACTTC	CASRDGGTSYEQYF
.	.	TRBV11-1	TRBJ2-1	TGTGCCAGCAGCTTAGACCTAGGGGCCGTCAATGAGCAGTTCTTC	CASSLDLGAVNEQFF
.	TRBD1	TRBV5-1	TRBJ2-7	TGCGCCAGCAGCACTGAGACAGGGGGATATTACGAGCAGTACTTC	CASSTETGGYYEQYF
.	TRBD1	TRBV11-2	TRBJ2-7	TGTGCCAGCAGCCCCGGGGCAGGGGGCGTCTTCTCCTACGAGCAGTACTTC	CASSPGAGGVFSYEQYF
.	TRBD2	TRBV13	TRBJ2-7	TGTGCCAGCAGCCCCTCCGGGGCGGGGGGCCTATCCTACGAGCAGTACTTC	CASSPSGAGGLSYEQYF
.	TRBD1	TRBV7-9	TRBJ1-2	TGTGCCAGCAGCCTACGGACAGGGAACCCCTATGGCTACACCTTC	CASSLRTGNPYGYTF
.	.	TRBV5-1	TRBJ2-1	TGCGCCAGCAGCTTGGGCTCCGGCGGGATCTCCTACAATGAGCAGTTCTTC	CASSLGSGGISYNEQFF
few	.	TRBV7-2	TRBJ1-2	TGTGCCAGCAGCTTAGGCGGCGGTCCCTATGGCTACACCTTC	CASSLGGGPYGYTF